The clone carrying this T cell receptor beta chain was counted a few times. Its cognate antigen is unknown. On the basis of clinical symptoms, serum thyroxine and TRAb, thyroid ultrasound and orbital computed tomography, diagnoses were made. Germline V gives CDR1 GTSNPN, CDR2 SVGIG (reference sequence). V was pared by 7 bases and J by 9 bases, with 5 bases of the junction left unmatched. The CDR3 covers 11 residues. The data are from a study of T cells in Graves' hyperthyroidism and ophthalmopathy. Study conclusions and caveats: Peripheral blood also featured most of the thyroid clonotypes expanded above 0.001. Before onset, by a median of around six months, the model predicted ophthalmopathy. Using 13 V-J features, a model discriminated ophthalmopathy from stable hyperthyroidism.

Authors of the study amplified TCR beta CDR3 regions from RNA transcripts. With the HTBI primer set, the TCR CDR3 went through a first round of RT-PCR. Each CDR3 protein is one row after TCRdb ran MiXCR on the multiplex PCR reads. This repertoire shows roughly 500,000 distinct CDR3 sequences, roughly 50% found once; its top ten account for under 20%. The chain joins TRBV30 to TRBJ1-1, with TRBD1 matching 10 bases. The clonotype was recovered from an adult woman with Graves' disease, either hyperthyroidism or ophthalmopathy (not recorded which). The source material was peripheral blood or thyroid tissue (not recorded which). CDR3 sequence: CALRTGGKAFF. Written as DNA, the CDR3 is TGTGCCTTGAGGACAGGGGGAAAAGCTTTCTTT. Looking up the rest from reference TRBV30 and TRBJ1-1 gives the full variable domain: SQTIHQWPATLVQPVGSPLSLECTVEGTSNPNLYWYRQAAGRGLQLLFYSVGIGQISSEVPQNLSASRPQDRQFILSSKKLLLSDSGFYLCALRTGGKAFFGQGTRLTVV.